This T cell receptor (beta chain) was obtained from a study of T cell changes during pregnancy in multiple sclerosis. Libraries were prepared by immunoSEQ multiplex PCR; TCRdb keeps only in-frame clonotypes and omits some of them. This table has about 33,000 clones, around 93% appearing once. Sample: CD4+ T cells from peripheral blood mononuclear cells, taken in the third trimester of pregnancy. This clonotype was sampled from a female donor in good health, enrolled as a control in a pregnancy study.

The CDR3 nucleotides read TGTGCCAGCAGCCAAGCATACAGGGGTTCACGTGGCTACACCTTC. Translating it yields CASSQAYRGSRGYTF. The chain joins TRBV14 to TRBJ1-2; 7 positions agree with TRBD1. The CDR3 is made up of 15 amino acids. Germline V gene sequence: CDR1 SGHDN, CDR2 FVKESK. V lost 1 base to trimming and J lost 7 bases; unmatched junction nucleotides: 9. Full variable domain (outside the CDR3, taken from reference TRBV14 and TRBJ1-2): EAGVTQFPSHSVIEKGQTVTLRCDPISGHDNLYWYRRVMGKEIKFLLHFVKESKQDESGMPNNRFLAERTGGTYSTLKVQPAELEDSGVYFCASSQAYRGSRGYTFGSGTRLTVV.